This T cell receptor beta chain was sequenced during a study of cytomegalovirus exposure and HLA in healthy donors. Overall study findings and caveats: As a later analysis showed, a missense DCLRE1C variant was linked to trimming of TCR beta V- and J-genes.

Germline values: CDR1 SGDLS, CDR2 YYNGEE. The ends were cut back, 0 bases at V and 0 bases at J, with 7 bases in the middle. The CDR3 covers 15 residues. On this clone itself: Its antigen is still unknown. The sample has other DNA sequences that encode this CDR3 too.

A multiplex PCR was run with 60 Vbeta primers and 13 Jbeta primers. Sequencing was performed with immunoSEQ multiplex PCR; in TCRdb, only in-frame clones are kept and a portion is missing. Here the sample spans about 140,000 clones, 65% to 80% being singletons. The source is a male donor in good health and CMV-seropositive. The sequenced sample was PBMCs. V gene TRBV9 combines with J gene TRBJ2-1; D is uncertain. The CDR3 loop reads CASSVGDSSYNEQFF. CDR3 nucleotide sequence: TGTGCCAGCAGCGTAGGAGACTCCTCCTACAATGAGCAGTTCTTC.